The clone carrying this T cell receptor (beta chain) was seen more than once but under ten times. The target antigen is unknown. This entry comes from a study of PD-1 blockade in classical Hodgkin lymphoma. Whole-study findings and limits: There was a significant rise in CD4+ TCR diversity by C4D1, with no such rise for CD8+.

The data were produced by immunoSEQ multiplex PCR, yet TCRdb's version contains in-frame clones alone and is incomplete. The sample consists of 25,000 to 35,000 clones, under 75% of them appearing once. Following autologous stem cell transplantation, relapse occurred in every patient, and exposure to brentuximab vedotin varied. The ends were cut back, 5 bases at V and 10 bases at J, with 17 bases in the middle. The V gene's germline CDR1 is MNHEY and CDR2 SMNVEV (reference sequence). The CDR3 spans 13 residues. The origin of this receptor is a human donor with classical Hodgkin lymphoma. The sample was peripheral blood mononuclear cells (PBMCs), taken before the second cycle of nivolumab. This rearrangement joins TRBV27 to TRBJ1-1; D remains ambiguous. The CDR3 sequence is CASSEVTGGVAFF. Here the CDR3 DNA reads TGTGCCAGCAGTGAGGTCACGGGCGGGGTAGCTTTCTTT.